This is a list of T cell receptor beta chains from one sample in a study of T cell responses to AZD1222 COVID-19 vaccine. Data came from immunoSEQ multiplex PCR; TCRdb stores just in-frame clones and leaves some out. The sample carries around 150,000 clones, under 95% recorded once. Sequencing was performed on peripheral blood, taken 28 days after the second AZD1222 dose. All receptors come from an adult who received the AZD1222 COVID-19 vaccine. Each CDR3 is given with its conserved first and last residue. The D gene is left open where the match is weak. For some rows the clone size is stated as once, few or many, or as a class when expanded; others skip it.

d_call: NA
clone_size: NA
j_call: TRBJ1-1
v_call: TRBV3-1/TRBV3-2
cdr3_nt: TGTGCCAGCAGCCCCGTCCTGAACACTGAAGCTTTCTTT
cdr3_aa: CASSPVLNTEAFF

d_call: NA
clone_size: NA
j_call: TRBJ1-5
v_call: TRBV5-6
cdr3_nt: TGTGCCAGCAGCTTCTATAGCAATCAGCCCCAGCATTTT
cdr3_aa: CASSFYSNQPQHF

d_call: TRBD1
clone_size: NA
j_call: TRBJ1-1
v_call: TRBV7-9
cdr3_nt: TGTGCCAGCAGCTTAGGGCAGGGGGTAGGCACTGAAGCTTTCTTT
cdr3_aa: CASSLGQGVGTEAFF

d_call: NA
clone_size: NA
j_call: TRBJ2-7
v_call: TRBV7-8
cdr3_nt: TGTGCCAGCAGCTTAGGGGCAGGAAACTCCTACGAGCAGTACTTC
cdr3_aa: CASSLGAGNSYEQYF

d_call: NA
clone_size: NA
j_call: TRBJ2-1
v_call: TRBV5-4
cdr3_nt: TGTGCCAGCAGCTTGGTACGGGGGACTTCCCCCCTGGGGGAGCAGTTCTTC
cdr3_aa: CASSLVRGTSPLGEQFF

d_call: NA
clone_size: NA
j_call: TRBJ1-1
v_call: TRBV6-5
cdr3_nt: TGTGCCAGCAGTCCTCCCGGGGCAGGTGCCCGTTTAGCTTTCTTT
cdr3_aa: CASSPPGAGARLAFF

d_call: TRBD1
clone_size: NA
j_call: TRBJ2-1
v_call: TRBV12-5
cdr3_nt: TGTGCTAGTGGTTTGGCCGCGGGACAGGGGGCCTCTTACCCCTCCTACAATGAGCAGTTCTTC
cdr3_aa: CASGLAAGQGASYPSYNEQFF

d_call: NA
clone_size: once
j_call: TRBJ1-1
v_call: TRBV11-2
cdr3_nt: TGTGCCAGCAGCTTAGATCTTGGTACTGAAGCTTTCTTT
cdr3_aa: CASSLDLGTEAFF

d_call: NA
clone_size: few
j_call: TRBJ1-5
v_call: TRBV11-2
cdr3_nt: TGTGCCAGCAGCTTAGAGGATAGGGGAGGCCAGCCCCAGCATTTT
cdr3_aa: CASSLEDRGGQPQHF

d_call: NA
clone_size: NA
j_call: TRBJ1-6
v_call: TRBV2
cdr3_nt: TGTGCCAGCAGTGAAGGGTCCCCCTATAATTCACCCCTCCACTTT
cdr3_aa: CASSEGSPYNSPLHF

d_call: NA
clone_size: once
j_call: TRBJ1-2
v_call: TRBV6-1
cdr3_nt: TGTGCCAGCAGTGATACAGGGATCGGGAGTGGCTACACCTTC
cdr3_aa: CASSDTGIGSGYTF

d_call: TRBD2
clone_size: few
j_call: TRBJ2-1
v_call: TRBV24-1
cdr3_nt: TGTGCCACCAGTGATACTAGCGGGGGGAGCTCCTACAATGAGCAGTTCTTC
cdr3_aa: CATSDTSGGSSYNEQFF

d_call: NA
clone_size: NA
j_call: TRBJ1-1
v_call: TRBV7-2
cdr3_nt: TGTGCCAGCGGAGGGGGTTGGGGCACTGAAGCTTTCTTT
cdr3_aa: CASGGGWGTEAFF

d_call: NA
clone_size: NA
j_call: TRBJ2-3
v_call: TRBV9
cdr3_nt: TGTGCCAGCAGCCTCCGCCCGTCCTCAGATACGCAGTATTTT
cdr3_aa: CASSLRPSSDTQYF

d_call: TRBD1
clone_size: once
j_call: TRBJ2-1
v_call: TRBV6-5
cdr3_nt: TGTGCCAGCGACAGGGGCATGGATGAGCAGTTCTTC
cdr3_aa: CASDRGMDEQFF

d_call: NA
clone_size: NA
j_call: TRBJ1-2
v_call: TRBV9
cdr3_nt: TGTGCCAGCAGCCAAAGCCCAGGGCCCTATGGCTACACCTTC
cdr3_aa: CASSQSPGPYGYTF

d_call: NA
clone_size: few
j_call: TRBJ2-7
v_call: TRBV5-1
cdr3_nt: TGCGCCAGCAGCGGGGTTCCTGGTGACGAGCAGTACTTC
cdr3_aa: CASSGVPGDEQYF

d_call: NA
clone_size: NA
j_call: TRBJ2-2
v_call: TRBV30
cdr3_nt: TGTGCCTGGAGCTTTTTTGGAGGTGCCGGGGAGCTGTTTTTT
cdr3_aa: CAWSFFGGAGELFF

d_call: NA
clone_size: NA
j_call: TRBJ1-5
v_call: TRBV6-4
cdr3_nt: TGTGCCAGCAGTGACTCCCATCAGCCCCAGCATTTT
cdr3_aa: CASSDSHQPQHF

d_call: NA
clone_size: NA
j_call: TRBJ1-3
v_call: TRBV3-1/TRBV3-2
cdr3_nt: TGTGCCAGCAGCTTTTTGTCGGCTGGAAACACCATATATTTT
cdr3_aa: CASSFLSAGNTIYF

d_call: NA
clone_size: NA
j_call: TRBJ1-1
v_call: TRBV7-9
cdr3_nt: TGTGCCAGCAGCAGTTTCGACACTGAAGCTTTCTTT
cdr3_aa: CASSSFDTEAFF

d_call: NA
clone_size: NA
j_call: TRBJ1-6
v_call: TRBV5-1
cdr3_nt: TGCGCCAGCAGCTTGGGAGGACGCCCAGGGGATAATTCACCCCTCCACTTT
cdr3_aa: CASSLGGRPGDNSPLHF

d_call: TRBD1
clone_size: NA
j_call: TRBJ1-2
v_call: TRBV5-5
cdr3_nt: TGTGCCAGCAGCGCCGGACAGGGGAACTATGGCTACACCTTC
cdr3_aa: CASSAGQGNYGYTF

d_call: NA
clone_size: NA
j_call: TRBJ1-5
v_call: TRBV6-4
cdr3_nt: TGTGCCAGCAGTGGGCAGGGGATTAGGAGCCATCAGCCCCAGCATTTT
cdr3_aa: CASSGQGIRSHQPQHF

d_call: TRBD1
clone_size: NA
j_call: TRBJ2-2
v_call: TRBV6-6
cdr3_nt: TGTGCCAGCAGTCCGCTGACAGGGCCTAGAAGGACCGGGGAGCTGTTTTTT
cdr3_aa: CASSPLTGPRRTGELFF

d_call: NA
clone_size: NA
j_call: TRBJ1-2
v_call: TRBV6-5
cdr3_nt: TGTGCCAGCAGTCCTCTTGAGGGGTACGATGGCTACACCTTC
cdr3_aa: CASSPLEGYDGYTF

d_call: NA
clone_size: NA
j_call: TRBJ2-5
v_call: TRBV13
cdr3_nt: TGTGCCAGCAGCTTAGCCCCTGGTGAGACCCAGTACTTC
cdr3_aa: CASSLAPGETQYF

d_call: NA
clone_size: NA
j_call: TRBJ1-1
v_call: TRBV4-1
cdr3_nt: TGCGCCAGCAGCCAAGACCCCGGGGCCACTGAAGCTTTCTTT
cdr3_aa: CASSQDPGATEAFF

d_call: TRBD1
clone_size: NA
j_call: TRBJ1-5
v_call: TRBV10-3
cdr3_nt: TGTGCCATCAGTGAGTCGACAGGGTATCAGCCCCAGCATTTT
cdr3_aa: CAISESTGYQPQHF

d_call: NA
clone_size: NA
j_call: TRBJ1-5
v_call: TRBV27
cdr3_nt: TGTGCCAGCAGTTCCTCGAACTATTTAGGGGGCAATCAGCCCCAGCATTTT
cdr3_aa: CASSSSNYLGGNQPQHF

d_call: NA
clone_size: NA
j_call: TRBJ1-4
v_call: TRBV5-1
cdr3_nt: TGCGCCAGCAGCACGGCACGAGATAATGAAAAACTGTTTTTT
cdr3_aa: CASSTARDNEKLFF

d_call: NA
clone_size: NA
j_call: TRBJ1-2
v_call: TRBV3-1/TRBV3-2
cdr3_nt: TGTGCCAGCAGCCAAGAAGGGTCCAGGGGCTACACCTTC
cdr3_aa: CASSQEGSRGYTF

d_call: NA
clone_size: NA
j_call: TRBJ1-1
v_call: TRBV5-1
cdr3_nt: TGCGCCAGCAGCTTGGGCGTGGGGGAGAACACTGAAGCTTTCTTT
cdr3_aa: CASSLGVGENTEAFF

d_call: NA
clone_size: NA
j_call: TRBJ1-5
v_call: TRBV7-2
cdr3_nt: TGTGCCAGCAGCTTAGCGGCATGGCAGCCCCAGCATTTT
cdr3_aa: CASSLAAWQPQHF

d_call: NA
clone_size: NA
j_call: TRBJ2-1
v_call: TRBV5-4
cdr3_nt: TGTGCCAGCAGCTTGGCGGTCCACAATGAGCAGTTCTTC
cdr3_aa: CASSLAVHNEQFF

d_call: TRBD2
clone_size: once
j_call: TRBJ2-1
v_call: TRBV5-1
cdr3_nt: TGCGCCAGCAGCCCCGGTGGAGCGGGGGGACCTCTGGATGAGCAGTTCTTC
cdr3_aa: CASSPGGAGGPLDEQFF

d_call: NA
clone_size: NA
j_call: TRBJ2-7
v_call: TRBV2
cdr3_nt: TGTGCCAGCAGGGCGGGCTCCTACGAGCAGTACTTC
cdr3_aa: CASRAGSYEQYF

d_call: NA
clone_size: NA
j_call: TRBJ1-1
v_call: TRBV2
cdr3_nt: TGTGCCAGCAACAGGGCGAACACTGAAGCTTTCTTT
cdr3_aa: CASNRANTEAFF

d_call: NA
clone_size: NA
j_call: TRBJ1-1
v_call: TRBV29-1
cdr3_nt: TGCAGCGTTGAAGCTGGGTCAGGGGCTGTCGCTTTCTTT
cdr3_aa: CSVEAGSGAVAFF

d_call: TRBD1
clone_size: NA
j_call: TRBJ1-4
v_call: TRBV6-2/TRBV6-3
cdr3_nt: TGTGCCAGCAGTTTCCGACAGGGAGATCTTCTGTTTTTT
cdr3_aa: CASSFRQGDLLFF

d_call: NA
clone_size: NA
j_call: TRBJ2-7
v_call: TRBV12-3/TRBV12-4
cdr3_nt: TGTGCCAGCAGGGGGTTTAACGAGCAGTACTTC
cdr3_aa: CASRGFNEQYF

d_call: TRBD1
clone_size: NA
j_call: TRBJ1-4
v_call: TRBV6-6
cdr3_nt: TGTGCCAGCAGTCCTCCGGGACAGGCTAATGAAAAACTGTTTTTT
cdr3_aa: CASSPPGQANEKLFF

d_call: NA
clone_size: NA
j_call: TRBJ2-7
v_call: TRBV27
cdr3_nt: TGTGCCAGCAGTTTATGGGTAGGGTACGAGCAGTACTTC
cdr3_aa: CASSLWVGYEQYF

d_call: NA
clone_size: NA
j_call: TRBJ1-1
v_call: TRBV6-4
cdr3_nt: TGTGCCAGCAGTGAGACGACAGCGAACACTGAAGCTTTCTTT
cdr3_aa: CASSETTANTEAFF

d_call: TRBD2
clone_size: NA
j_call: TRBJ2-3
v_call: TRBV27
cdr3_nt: TGTGCCAGCAGTCCCTCCCGGACTAGCGGGGGGGCCGATACAGATACGCAGTATTTT
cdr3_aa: CASSPSRTSGGADTDTQYF

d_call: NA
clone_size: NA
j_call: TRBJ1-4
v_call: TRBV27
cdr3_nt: TGTGCCAGCAGTTTGCAGGGGCTGCCAACTAATGAAAAACTGTTTTTT
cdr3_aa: CASSLQGLPTNEKLFF

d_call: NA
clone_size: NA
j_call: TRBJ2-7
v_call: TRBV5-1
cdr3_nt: TGCGCCAGCAGCTTTTCAGGAAACTACGAGCAGTACTTC
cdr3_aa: CASSFSGNYEQYF

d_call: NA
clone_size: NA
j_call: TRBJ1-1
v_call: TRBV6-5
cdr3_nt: TGTGCCAGCAGTTACTTAGGTCCGAACACTGAAGCTTTCTTT
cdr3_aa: CASSYLGPNTEAFF

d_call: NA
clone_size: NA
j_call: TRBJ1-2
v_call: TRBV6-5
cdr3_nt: TGTGCCAGCAGGTCGCGGGCAGGCTACACCTTC
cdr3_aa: CASRSRAGYTF

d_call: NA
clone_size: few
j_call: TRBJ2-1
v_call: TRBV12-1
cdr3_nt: TGTGCCAGCAGGCTGGGAACAGGCAATGAGCAGTTCTTC
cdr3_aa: CASRLGTGNEQFF

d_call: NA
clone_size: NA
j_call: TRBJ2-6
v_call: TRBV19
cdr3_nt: TGTGCCAGTAGTCCTCAGAGCCCCGGGGCCAACGTCCTGACTTTC
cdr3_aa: CASSPQSPGANVLTF

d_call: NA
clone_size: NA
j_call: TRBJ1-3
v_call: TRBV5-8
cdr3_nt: TGTGCCAGCAGCTTGCACAGCACCTCTGGAAACACCATATATTTT
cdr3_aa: CASSLHSTSGNTIYF

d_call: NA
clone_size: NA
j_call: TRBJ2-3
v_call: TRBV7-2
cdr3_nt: TGTGCCAGCAGCTTTAATTCGCAGCCCGGATGGACAGATACGCAGTATTTT
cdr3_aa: CASSFNSQPGWTDTQYF

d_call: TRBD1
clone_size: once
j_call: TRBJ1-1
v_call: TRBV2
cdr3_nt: TGTGCCAGCGCGAGAAAGGGACAGGGGGCTGGGTTGGTCACTGAAGCTTTCTTT
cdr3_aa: CASARKGQGAGLVTEAFF

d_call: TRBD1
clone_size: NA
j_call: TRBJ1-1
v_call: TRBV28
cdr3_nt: TGTGCCAGCAGTCTCGGGACAGGTGAGCTGGGAGCTTTCTTT
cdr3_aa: CASSLGTGELGAFF

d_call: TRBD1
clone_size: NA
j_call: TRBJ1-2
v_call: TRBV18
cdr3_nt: TGTGCCAGCTCACTCTTCCAGACAGGGGGCAACTATGGCTACACCTTC
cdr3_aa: CASSLFQTGGNYGYTF

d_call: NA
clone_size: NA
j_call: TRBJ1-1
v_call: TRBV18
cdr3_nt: TGTGCCAGCTCTCTTTCAGGGAACACTGAAGCTTTCTTT
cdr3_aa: CASSLSGNTEAFF

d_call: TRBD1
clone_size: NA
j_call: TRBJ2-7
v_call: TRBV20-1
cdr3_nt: TGCAGTGCTAGTGAGGGACAGGGTTTGGACGAGCAGTACTTC
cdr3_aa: CSASEGQGLDEQYF